The rows below give T cell receptor beta chains drawn from one sample of a study of control samples from healthy donors and cancer patients. The assay was immunoSEQ multiplex PCR, and TCRdb's table has in-frame clones only and misses some. Here the sample spans some 110,000 clones, over 90% being singletons. Source material: blood. These TCRs come from a young man in good health. Both conserved end residues are part of each CDR3. The D gene is left open where the match is weak. The listing skips clone size in some rows; elsewhere it reads once, few, many or a size class.

J: TRBJ1-3
size: .
D: .
V: TRBV6-5
DNA: TGTGCCAGCACCACCCCGAGGGGAGGAGGAAACACCATATATTTT
CDR3: CASTTPRGGGNTIYF

J: TRBJ1-3
size: .
D: .
V: TRBV7-9
DNA: TGTGCCAGCAGCAGCGCAGGGAAAGCGGGGCTGGGAAACACCATATATTTT
CDR3: CASSSAGKAGLGNTIYF

J: TRBJ2-5
size: .
D: .
V: TRBV27
DNA: TGTGCCAGCACCCCGGGGGGCAGGGGGCGCATCGATCCGGAGACCCAGTACTTC
CDR3: CASTPGGRGRIDPETQYF

J: TRBJ1-2
size: .
D: .
V: TRBV30
DNA: TGTGCCTCGCTCTTCGAGGGATTCTATGGCTACACCTTC
CDR3: CASLFEGFYGYTF

J: TRBJ2-4
size: .
D: .
V: TRBV18
DNA: TGTGCCAGCTCACCAAGGCTCCCGGGCCCGCTAGCCAAAAACATTCAGTACTTC
CDR3: CASSPRLPGPLAKNIQYF

J: TRBJ2-3
size: .
D: TRBD1
V: TRBV5-5
DNA: TGTGCCAGCAGCCAACGGACAGGGGGCGGCACAGATACGCAGTATTTT
CDR3: CASSQRTGGGTDTQYF

J: TRBJ2-5
size: .
D: TRBD1
V: TRBV19
DNA: TGTGCCAGTAGTATCCTGGACAGGGACGGGGAGACCCAGTACTTC
CDR3: CASSILDRDGETQYF

J: TRBJ1-2
size: .
D: .
V: TRBV27
DNA: TGTGCCAGCAGTCTAGGCCAAACAGGGTGGGGAGGCTACACCTTC
CDR3: CASSLGQTGWGGYTF

J: TRBJ2-5
size: few
D: TRBD1
V: TRBV9
DNA: TGTGCCAGCAGCACGAGACAGGGGGCATGGGAGACCCAGTACTTC
CDR3: CASSTRQGAWETQYF

J: TRBJ1-4
size: .
D: .
V: TRBV25-1
DNA: TGTGCCAGCAGTCCCCCGGGCGCACCGAATGAAAAACTGTTTTTT
CDR3: CASSPPGAPNEKLFF

J: TRBJ1-1
size: .
D: .
V: TRBV5-6
DNA: TGTGCCAGCAGCTGGCGCGTTGGCTCCAGGGACACTGAAGCTTTCTTT
CDR3: CASSWRVGSRDTEAFF

J: TRBJ1-3
size: .
D: .
V: TRBV30
DNA: TGTGCCTGGAACAGGCAGACCTCTGGAAACACCATATATTTT
CDR3: CAWNRQTSGNTIYF

J: TRBJ1-6
size: .
D: .
V: TRBV11-2
DNA: TGTGCCAGCAGCTTAGGGCAGGGGTTTTCACCCCTCCACTTT
CDR3: CASSLGQGFSPLHF

J: TRBJ2-5
size: .
D: .
V: TRBV6-2/TRBV6-3
DNA: TGTGCCAGCAGCTCCCCCCGACAGGGAGGGAAGGAGACCCAGTACTTC
CDR3: CASSSPRQGGKETQYF

J: TRBJ2-6
size: once
D: .
V: TRBV10-1
DNA: TGCGCCAGCAGTCCCGGACGGACTGGGGCCAACGTCCTGACTTTC
CDR3: CASSPGRTGANVLTF

J: TRBJ1-3
size: .
D: .
V: TRBV2
DNA: TGTGCCAGCAGTACAACAGTGATCTCTGGAAACACCATATATTTT
CDR3: CASSTTVISGNTIYF

J: TRBJ1-2
size: once
D: .
V: TRBV4-1
DNA: TGCGCCAGCAGCCCTAGGGTGATCGATGGCTACACCTTC
CDR3: CASSPRVIDGYTF

J: TRBJ1-4
size: .
D: TRBD1
V: TRBV7-9
DNA: TGTGCCAGCAGCACCGGGACAGTCGATGAAAAACTGTTTTTT
CDR3: CASSTGTVDEKLFF

J: TRBJ1-4
size: once
D: TRBD1
V: TRBV19
DNA: TGTGCCAGTAGTCCCGGGACAGGGAATGAAAAACTGTTTTTT
CDR3: CASSPGTGNEKLFF

J: TRBJ1-5
size: .
D: .
V: TRBV9
DNA: TGTGCCAGCAGCGTAGGCCCCCAGAGAGAGCCCCAGCATTTT
CDR3: CASSVGPQREPQHF

J: TRBJ1-2
size: .
D: .
V: TRBV5-1
DNA: TGCGCCAGCAGCCTCGGACCGAACCGAGACTATGGCTACACCTTC
CDR3: CASSLGPNRDYGYTF

J: TRBJ1-6
size: once
D: .
V: TRBV28
DNA: TGTGCCAGCAGTTTTACGGGTACTCAAAATTCACCCCTCCACTTT
CDR3: CASSFTGTQNSPLHF